This TCR beta chain appears in the sequencing data of a study of spatial heterogeneity in lung cancer. Overall study findings and caveats: Ubiquitous expanded tumor TCRs appeared in blood more at resection than follow-up.

The time point was: sample taken at primary tumor resection. Unsorted samples of tumor, nontumor lung or frozen PBMC had their whole RNA sequenced. Germline-derived CDR1 and CDR2 are SEHNR and FQNEAQ (reference sequence). Trimming shortened V by 5 bases and J by 6 bases, and 13 bases separated the two germline ends. This CDR3 is built from 13 residues. The presence of a unique molecular identifier marked each TCR cDNA molecule. TCRdb itself ran the 5' RACE reads through MiXCR, one entry per CDR3 protein. The sample lists around 74,000 distinct CDR3 sequences; 10% to 15% were seen once. This clonotype is labeled as medium-sized (0.01 to 0.1%). Its target is unknown.

This TCR derives from a male donor with early-stage non-small cell lung cancer. Sequencing was performed on PBMCs, taken at surgery. This chain joins TRBV7-9 and TRBJ1-1, with a tentative D call TRBD1 (5 bases). Here the CDR3 DNA reads TGTGCCAGCAGCCCCACGGAGGGGCCTGAAGCTTTCTTT. It encodes CASSPTEGPEAFF.